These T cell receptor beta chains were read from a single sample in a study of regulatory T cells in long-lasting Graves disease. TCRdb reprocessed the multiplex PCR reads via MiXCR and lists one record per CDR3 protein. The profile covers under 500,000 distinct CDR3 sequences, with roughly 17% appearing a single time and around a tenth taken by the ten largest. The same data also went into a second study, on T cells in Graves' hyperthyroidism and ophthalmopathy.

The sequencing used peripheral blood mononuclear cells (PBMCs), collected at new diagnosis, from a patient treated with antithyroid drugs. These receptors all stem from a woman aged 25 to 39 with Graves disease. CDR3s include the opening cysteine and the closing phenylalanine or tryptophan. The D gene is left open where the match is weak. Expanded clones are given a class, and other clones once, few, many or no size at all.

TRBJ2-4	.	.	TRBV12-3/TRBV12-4	TGTGCCAGCAGTTTTACGATCAACATTCAGTACTTC	CASSFTINIQYF
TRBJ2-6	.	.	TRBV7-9	TGTGCCAGCAGCTTACCCCCCGGGACGGGAGTGAGGGGGCCCAACTCTGGGGCCAACGTCCTGACTTTC	CASSLPPGTGVRGPNSGANVLTF
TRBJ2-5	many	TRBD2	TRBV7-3	TGTGCCAGCAGCTCTAGCGGGAGGAGGCAAGAGACCCAGTACTTC	CASSSSGRRQETQYF
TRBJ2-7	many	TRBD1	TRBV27	TGTGCCAGCAGTTTAAGTGGGACAGGGGGGTCCTACGAGCAGTACTTC	CASSLSGTGGSYEQYF
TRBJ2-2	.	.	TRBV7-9	TGTGCCAGCAGCTTTCCGGTCGGGGAGCTGTTTTTT	CASSFPVGELFF
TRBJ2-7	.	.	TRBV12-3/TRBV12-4	TGTGCCAGCAGTCCGGTAGTGAGCTCCTACGAGCAGTACTTC	CASSPVVSSYEQYF
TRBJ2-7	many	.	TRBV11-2	TGTGCCAGCAGCTTACCGGGAATTTCCTACGAGCAGTACTTC	CASSLPGISYEQYF
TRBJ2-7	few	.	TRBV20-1	TGCAGTGCTAGAGTAGCAGTACTTGGCGAGCAGCACTTC	CSARVAVLGEQHF
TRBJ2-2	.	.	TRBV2	TGTGCCAGCACGCTCTTCCGACTCGCCGCCGGGGAGCTGTTTTTT	CASTLFRLAAGELFF
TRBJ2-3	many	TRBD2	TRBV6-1	TGTGCGACGTTGCGGGAGTATACAGATACGCAGTATTTT	CATLREYTDTQYF
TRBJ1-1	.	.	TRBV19	TGTGCCAGTAGAAGAGGGGGAGAAGCTTTCTTT	CASRRGGEAFF
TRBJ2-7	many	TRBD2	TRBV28	TGTGCCAGCAGTCCTCTAGCGGGAGTAAAGTACGAGCAGTACTTC	CASSPLAGVKYEQYF
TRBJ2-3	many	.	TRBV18	TGTGCCAGCTCACTACTGGAAAGCTTAGATACGCAGTATTTT	CASSLLESLDTQYF
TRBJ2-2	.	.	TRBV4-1	TGCGCCAGCAGCCGACTGGGTCGGGCACAAAACACCGGGGAGCTGTTTTTT	CASSRLGRAQNTGELFF
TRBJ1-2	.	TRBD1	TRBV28	TGTGCCAGCAGTTTGACAGGGCTTGTCAACTATGGCTACACCTTC	CASSLTGLVNYGYTF
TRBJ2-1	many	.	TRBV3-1	TGTGCCAGCAGCCCCGGACCAGGTGAATACAATGAGCAGTTCTTC	CASSPGPGEYNEQFF
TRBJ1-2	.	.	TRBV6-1	TGTGCCAGCCTAGGGGGGAATGGCTACACCTTC	CASLGGNGYTF
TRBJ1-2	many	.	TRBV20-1	TGCAGTGCTAGAGAGACCGGGACAAATACCTATGGCTACACCTTC	CSARETGTNTYGYTF
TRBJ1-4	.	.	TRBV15	TGTGCCACCAGCAGAGCCGTCCAACGTGGTGAAAAACTGTTTTTT	CATSRAVQRGEKLFF
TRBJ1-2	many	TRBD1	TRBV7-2	TGTGCCAGCAGCTACCGGGACAGGAGTGGATATGGCTACACCTTC	CASSYRDRSGYGYTF
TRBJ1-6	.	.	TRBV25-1	TGTGCCAGCCGGGGACGCTGGAATTCACCCCTCCACTTT	CASRGRWNSPLHF
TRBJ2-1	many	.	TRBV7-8	.	CASSPWAAGTRFF
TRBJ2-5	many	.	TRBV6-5	TGTGCCAGCAGTTACGACTTACAGGGGACCCAGTACTTC	CASSYDLQGTQYF
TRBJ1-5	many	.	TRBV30	TGTGCCTGGAACCTAGGGGCGATGAGGGATCAGCCCCAGCATTTT	CAWNLGAMRDQPQHF
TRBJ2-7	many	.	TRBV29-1	TGCAGCGTCAGCGAGGGCCCGACCTACGAGCAGTACTTC	CSVSEGPTYEQYF
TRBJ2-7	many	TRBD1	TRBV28	TGTGCCAGCAGTTTCGGGACAGCGGAAGCCTTTAATTACGAGCAGTACTTC	CASSFGTAEAFNYEQYF
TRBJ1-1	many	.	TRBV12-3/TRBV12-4	TGTGCCAGCAGTCCCGGATTCATGAACACTGAAGCTTTCTTT	CASSPGFMNTEAFF
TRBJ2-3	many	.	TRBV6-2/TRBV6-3	TGTGCCAGCAGTTACGTACGGTCCACAGATACGCAGTATTTT	CASSYVRSTDTQYF
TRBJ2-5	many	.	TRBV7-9	TGTGCCAGCAGCTTAGCGCTAAGGGATCGAGAGACCCAGTACTTC	CASSLALRDRETQYF
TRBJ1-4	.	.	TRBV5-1	TGCGCCAGCAGCCTCCGGACACATGAAAAACTGTTTTTT	CASSLRTHEKLFF
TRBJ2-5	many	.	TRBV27	TGTGCCAGCAGTCCTCGTGACAGGGAGACCCAGTACTTC	CASSPRDRETQYF
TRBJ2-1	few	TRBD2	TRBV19	TGTGCCAGTACAACCGGGACTATCTACAATGAGCAGTTCTTC	CASTTGTIYNEQFF
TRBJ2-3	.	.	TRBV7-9	TGTGCCAGCAGCTTAGCTAGCGGAATCACAGATACGCAGTATTTT	CASSLASGITDTQYF
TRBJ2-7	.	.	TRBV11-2	TGTGCCAGCAGCTTAGTCGGGGGGCGTCTTCCCTACGAGCAGTACTTC	CASSLVGGRLPYEQYF